This entry describes one TCR beta chain. Trimming left V 2 bases short and J 4 bases short, with 17 bases between. CDR3 length equals 16 residues. Germline assignment: CDR1 SGHTA and CDR2 FQGTGA. In the source study's methods: By means of reference gene primer amplification, nucleated cell counts were estimated. TCRdb's table, derived via immunoSEQ multiplex PCR, lists solely in-frame clones and lacks some. V and J calls and clone size are copied from that table; D and trimming were computed from the DNA. The sample shows about 130,000 clones, approximately 83% of them seen only once. This record belongs to a study of blood T cell repertoires in COVID-19. At the level of the study: Sites across the United States, Italy and Spain contributed samples from acute and convalescent COVID-19. The cDNA or gDNA used as material had been derived from T cells, B-cell-depleted T cells, or PBMCs.

The V call is TRBV7-3, the J call TRBJ1-1, with D tentatively TRBD1 (6 bases). Material: peripheral blood. The receptor was isolated from a man in his forties with active or convalescent COVID-19. Written as DNA, the CDR3 is TGTGCCAGCAGCTTATTCGGGCCGGACAGAGGCACTGAAGCTTTCTTT. It encodes CASSLFGPDRGTEAFF.